These T cell receptor beta chains were read from a single sample in a study of cytomegalovirus exposure and HLA in healthy donors. The protocol was immunoSEQ multiplex PCR, while the TCRdb copy is restricted to in-frame clones and leaves out a portion. Recorded for this sample: more than 50,000 clones. Sequenced: PBMCs. These receptors all come from a woman between 35 and 50 years old in good health and CMV-seronegative. Each CDR3 is given with its conserved first and last residue. The D gene is left open where the match is weak.

cdr3_aa	cdr3_nt	d_call	v_call	j_call	cdr3_length
CASSLRFPGTFF	TGTGCCAGCAGTTTACGGTTCCCGGGAACTTTCTTT	NA	TRBV28	TRBJ1-1	12
CAISVQEDTEAFF	TGTGCCATCAGTGTACAGGAAGACACTGAAGCTTTCTTT	NA	TRBV10-3	TRBJ1-1	13
CSGGTGLMRFTEAFF	TGCAGCGGGGGGACAGGGCTGATGAGGTTTACTGAAGCTTTCTTT	TRBD1	TRBV29-1	TRBJ1-1	15
CASSTVPTNYGYTF	TGTGCCAGCAGTACAGTGCCCACTAACTATGGCTACACCTTC	NA	TRBV6-5	TRBJ1-2	14
CASSLSGSFSEQYF	TGTGCCAGCAGCTTAAGCGGGAGTTTCTCCGAGCAGTACTTC	TRBD2	TRBV7-6	TRBJ2-7	14
CASSRDISYEQYF	TGTGCCAGCAGTAGGGACATCTCCTACGAGCAGTACTTC	NA	TRBV6-1	TRBJ2-7	13
CASSSGQGDYEQYF	TGTGCCAGCAGCTCGGGACAGGGGGATTACGAGCAGTACTTC	TRBD1	TRBV7-6	TRBJ2-7	14
CASSRAGVGYEQYF	TGTGCCAGTAGTAGAGCGGGAGTCGGTTACGAGCAGTACTTC	TRBD2	TRBV19	TRBJ2-7	14
CASSPLPRTSGGARDTQYF	TGTGCCAGCAGTCCCCTACCCCGGACTAGCGGGGGGGCCAGAGATACGCAGTATTTT	TRBD2	TRBV28	TRBJ2-3	19
CASSGGPYEQYF	TGTGCCAGCAGTGGGGGCCCCTACGAGCAGTACTTC	NA	TRBV27	TRBJ2-7	12
CASRETTFGEDFF	TGTGCCAGCAGGGAAACGACTTTTGGTGAAGATTTCTTT	NA	TRBV6-1	TRBJ1-1	13
CASSPATGVVNTEAFF	TGTGCCAGCTCACCAGCGACAGGGGTAGTGAACACTGAAGCTTTCTTT	TRBD1	TRBV18	TRBJ1-1	16
CASSSGTGNEQFF	TGTGCCAGCAGCTCGGGGACTGGCAATGAGCAGTTCTTC	NA	TRBV5-4	TRBJ2-1	13
CASSALGEGQPQHF	TGTGCCAGCAGCGCTTTGGGAGAAGGGCAGCCCCAGCATTTT	NA	TRBV7-9	TRBJ1-5	14
CASSEGQAYGYTF	TGTGCCAGCAGCGAAGGACAGGCCTATGGCTACACCTTC	TRBD1	TRBV9	TRBJ1-2	13
CASSLTGTGEGSPLHF	TGTGCCAGCAGTTTAACGGGGACAGGGGAGGGATCACCCCTCCACTTT	TRBD1	TRBV27	TRBJ1-6	16
CASSAQTSGTSTDTQYF	TGTGCCAGCAGCGCACAAACTAGCGGTACTAGCACAGATACGCAGTATTTT	TRBD2	TRBV9	TRBJ2-3	17
CAWRDRGQQSAFF	TGTGCCTGGAGGGACAGGGGGCAACAATCAGCTTTCTTT	TRBD1	TRBV30	TRBJ1-1	13
CASSFSRGDEQFF	TGTGCCAGCAGTTTCAGTCGGGGGGATGAGCAGTTCTTC	TRBD2	TRBV28	TRBJ2-1	13
CATSLGDTEAFF	TGTGCCACCTCCCTGGGAGACACTGAAGCTTTCTTT	NA	TRBV10-3	TRBJ1-1	12
CASNRQGASYEQYF	TGTGCCAGCAACCGACAGGGGGCATCGTACGAGCAGTACTTC	TRBD1	TRBV6-6	TRBJ2-7	14
CASSSEASSPYGYTF	TGTGCCAGCAGCAGCGAGGCTTCCTCGCCCTATGGCTACACCTTC	NA	TRBV6-4	TRBJ1-2	15
CASSQTGALANSPLHF	TGTGCCAGCAGCCAGACAGGGGCCCTCGCTAATTCACCCCTCCACTTT	TRBD1	TRBV7-9	TRBJ1-6	16
CARRTSDTEAFF	TGCGCCAGAAGGACATCGGACACTGAAGCTTTCTTT	NA	TRBV5-3	TRBJ1-1	12
CASSTDRNSPLHF	TGCGCCAGCAGCACGGACAGGAATTCACCCCTCCACTTT	TRBD1	TRBV5-1	TRBJ1-6	13
CASTRGGESYGYTF	TGTGCCAGTACCAGGGGAGGGGAGAGCTATGGCTACACCTTC	NA	TRBV6-5	TRBJ1-2	14
CASSVTGQGYGNTIYF	TGTGCCAGCAGTGTTACGGGACAGGGTTATGGAAACACCATATATTTT	TRBD1	TRBV25-1	TRBJ1-3	16
CASSFGQGSYEQYF	TGTGCCAGCAGCTTCGGACAGGGTTCCTACGAGCAGTACTTC	TRBD1	TRBV5-5	TRBJ2-7	14
CASSQEVLMGGSGELFF	TGCGCCAGCAGCCAAGAAGTCCTTATGGGAGGGTCCGGGGAGCTGTTTTTT	TRBD2	TRBV4-3	TRBJ2-2	17
CASSLPGEGQPQHF	TGTGCCAGCAGTTTACCGGGGGAGGGTCAGCCCCAGCATTTT	NA	TRBV28	TRBJ1-5	14
CASRGGQANYGYTF	TGTGCCAGCAGGGGTGGACAGGCGAACTATGGCTACACCTTC	TRBD1	TRBV2	TRBJ1-2	14
CASSQTGGHNSPLHF	TGTGCCAGCAGCCAGACAGGGGGCCATAATTCACCCCTCCACTTT	TRBD1	TRBV7-9	TRBJ1-6	15
CASSTGRNQPQHF	TGTGCCAGTAGTACTGGTCGGAATCAGCCCCAGCATTTT	NA	TRBV19	TRBJ1-5	13
CASSIGGLTEAFF	TGTGCCAGTAGTATCGGTGGGCTAACTGAAGCTTTCTTT	NA	TRBV19	TRBJ1-1	13
CASRDRVNTEAFF	TGTGCCAGCAGGGACAGGGTGAACACTGAAGCTTTCTTT	TRBD1	TRBV6-1	TRBJ1-1	13
CASSTRTADTQYF	TGTGCCAGCAGCACCAGGACAGCAGATACGCAGTATTTT	NA	TRBV5-8	TRBJ2-3	13
CASSFEPDNRGYEQYF	TGTGCCAGCAGCTTCGAACCTGACAACAGGGGCTACGAGCAGTACTTC	TRBD1	TRBV5-6	TRBJ2-7	16
CASSLAGQGAETQYF	TGCGCCAGCAGCTTGGCGGGACAGGGGGCTGAGACCCAGTACTTC	TRBD1	TRBV5-1	TRBJ2-5	15
CASSQDQGALSGNTIYF	TGTGCCAGCAGCCAAGATCAAGGGGCCCTCTCTGGAAACACCATATATTTT	NA	TRBV4-2	TRBJ1-3	17
CASNGPAGQMNTEAFF	TGTGCCAGTAATGGACCGGCAGGACAGATGAACACTGAAGCTTTCTTT	NA	TRBV19	TRBJ1-1	16
CASSQVERRVSGANVLTF	TGTGCCAGCAGCCAAGTTGAGCGACGGGTATCTGGGGCCAACGTCCTGACTTTC	NA	TRBV4-2	TRBJ2-6	18
CASSLETRNRYGYTF	TGTGCCAGCAGCTTAGAGACTAGAAATCGCTATGGCTACACCTTC	NA	TRBV7-2	TRBJ1-2	15